One and the same sample provided the 30 T cell receptor beta chains below, sequenced in a study of vaccination and CD4 T cells after COVID-19 (dated by TCRdb to 2021 to 2024). The library was prepared using PCR. The data were produced on an Illumina iSeq 100. At the Johns Hopkins FTIC core, DNA from the cultured CD4+ T cells underwent TCR sequencing with the Oncomine TCR Beta short-read assay. In-frame beta chains were kept once TCRdb had trimmed the public reads at Q25 with fastp and called clones with MiXCR. For every CDR3 protein sequence, its rows merge into one entry that carries the most common genes and DNA. For this sample the table gives around 15,000 distinct CDR3 sequences, of which roughly 62% were detected only once. The ten largest clones add up to 4% to 6.5% of the sample. The intended sense of this specimen's treatment or condition label: roughly ten-day PBMC culture with coronavirus spike peptide pools or control peptides (ViraFEST assay).

For these receptors, no antigen is known. The material sequenced was CD4+ T cells from blood, cultured in vitro, taken after SARS-CoV-2 vaccination. The receptors originated from a human donor who had recovered from COVID-19.

The V call is TRBV20-1, the J call TRBJ2-7; D is perhaps TRBD2 (7 bases). CDR1 is DFQATT, CDR2 SNEGSKA, per germline (reference sequence). CDR3 length: 13 amino acids. DNA for the CDR3: TGCAGCGGGAGGACAGTCTCTCACTACGAGCAGTACTTC. Its translation: CSGRTVSHYEQYF.

The chain joins TRBV20-1 to TRBJ2-3; 7 bases fit TRBD2. The ends lost 1 base at V and 2 bases at J; junction bases unmatched: 6. Germline lookup yields CDR1 DFQATT and CDR2 SNEGSKA (reference sequence). The CDR3 runs to 15 residues. CDR3 nucleotides: TGCAGTGCTAGAGGTGACGGGGGGTTCACAGATACGCAGTATTTT. Translated: CSARGDGGFTDTQYF.

The chain combines TRBV19 with TRBJ2-7, with 9 bases fitting TRBD1. This CDR3 contains 14 residues. Trimming cost V 4 bases and J 1 base; bases outside gene matches: 2. Germline CDR1 is LNHDA and CDR2 is SQIVND (reference sequence). The CDR3 loop is CASSRTGASYEQYF. The CDR3 nucleotides read TGTGCCAGTAGTAGGACAGGGGCTTCCTACGAGCAGTACTTC.

This clonotype came up a few times. V and J are TRBV6-1 and TRBJ1-5; 9 positions agree with TRBD1. This CDR3 region has 15 residues. Germline V gene lookup returns CDR1 MNHNS and CDR2 SASEGT. V lost 7 bases to trimming and J lost 4 bases; unmatched junction nucleotides: 8. In DNA, the CDR3 is TGTGCCAGCAACAAAATCGGGACAGGGAATCAGCCCCAGCATTTT. Protein product: CASNKIGTGNQPQHF.

The J gene is TRBJ2-3, the V gene TRBV20-1; TRBD2 matches at 10 bases. This CDR3 has 16 amino acids. The germline gives CDR1 DFQATT, CDR2 SNEGSKA (reference sequence). Trimming cost V 6 bases and J 5 bases; bases outside gene matches: 14. This chain's CDR3 is CSAVSPLAGVIDTQYF. The CDR3 nucleotides read TGCAGTGCCGTTTCACCCCTAGCGGGAGTCATAGATACGCAGTATTTT.

J is TRBJ2-3 and V is TRBV2, with a tentative D call TRBD1 (6 bases). Trimming removed 6 bases from V and 5 bases from J, with 18 bases in between. CDR3 length: 15 residues. The germline CDR1 and CDR2 sequences are SNHLY and FYNNEI. CDR3 sequence: CASRVRGSSVDTQYF. As DNA, the CDR3 is TGTGCCAGCAGGGTCAGGGGATCTTCTGTAGATACGCAGTATTTT. The complete variable domain, with remaining parts taken from reference TRBV2 and TRBJ2-3, reads EPEVTQTPSHQVTQMGQEVILRCVPISNHLYFYWYRQILGQKVEFLVSFYNNEISEKSEIFDDQFSVERPDGSNFTLKIRSTKLEDSAMYFCASRVRGSSVDTQYFGPGTRLTVL.

This chain uses TRBV7-9 with TRBJ1-2; 8 bases match TRBD1. This CDR3 region has 16 residues. CDR1 is SEHNR and CDR2 is FQNEAQ in the germline V gene (reference sequence). The ends lost 0 bases at V and 4 bases at J; junction bases unmatched: 7. As DNA, the CDR3 is TGTGCCAGCAGCTTAGCTTCAGGGGGCGCGGGCTATGGCTACACCTTC. Translation gives CASSLASGGAGYGYTF.

The sample holds a few counts of this clonotype. V usage is TRBV28 and J usage is TRBJ2-5; D remains unclear. The CDR3 extends over 12 amino acids. The germline V gene has CDR1 MDHEN and CDR2 SYDVKM. Trimming shortened V by 3 bases and J by 1 base, and 3 bases separated the two germline ends. The CDR3: CASSFVQETQYF. In DNA, the CDR3 is TGTGCCAGCAGTTTCGTCCAAGAGACCCAGTACTTC.

The J gene is TRBJ2-3, the V gene TRBV7-2; D not certain. The CDR3 has 18 amino acids. V was pared by 5 bases and J by 2 bases, with 23 bases between. Germline V gene data show CDR1 as SGHTA and CDR2 as FQGNSA. The CDR3 DNA reads as TGTGCCAGCAGCCGAAATCGTGGGGTAGCATCCTACACAGATACGCAGTATTTT. Encoded protein: CASSRNRGVASYTDTQYF.

V gene TRBV5-1 combines with J gene TRBJ2-7, with D perhaps TRBD1 (6 bases). With 6 bases removed from V and 6 bases from J, the gap between germline ends came to 25 bases. CDR1 SGHRS and CDR2 YFSETQ come from the germline V gene. The length of the CDR3 is 16 residues. CDR3 DNA sequence: TGCGCCAGCACCGAGGGGTGGGGGACATCTTCCGGCGAGCAGTACTTC. Amino acids: CASTEGWGTSSGEQYF.

The gene calls are TRBV28 and TRBJ1-1; D remains ambiguous. V lost 6 bases, J lost 5 bases, and 19 bases lay in between. The CDR3 runs 15 residues. Germline lookup yields CDR1 MDHEN and CDR2 SYDVKM. CDR3 residues: CASSPPEVLKTEAFF. The CDR3 DNA sequence: TGTGCCAGCAGCCCCCCGGAAGTCCTTAAGACTGAAGCTTTCTTT.

This clonotype was found once. CDR3 sequence (DNA): TGTGCCAGCAGCTTAGATCGGTTCGGTGGCAGGGGGAGGGCTGAAGCTTTCTTT. Amino acids: CASSLDRFGGRGRAEAFF. J is TRBJ1-1 and V is TRBV11-2; 7 bases align to TRBD1. Germline V gene data show CDR1 as SGHAT and CDR2 as FQNNGV. The CDR3 sequence is 18 residues long. V was pared by 0 bases and J by 6 bases, with 16 bases of the junction left unmatched.

This clonotype has a handful of counts. The V gene is TRBV6-1, the J gene TRBJ1-6; unclear D gene. This CDR3 is 16 amino acids long. The germline V gene has CDR1 MNHNS and CDR2 SASEGT. V lost 4 bases to trimming and J lost 0 bases, with 10 bases between them. The CDR3 region is CASSGTGSSYNSPLHF. CDR3 nucleotides: TGTGCCAGCAGTGGGACGGGGAGCTCCTATAATTCACCCCTCCACTTT.

The J gene is TRBJ2-5, the V gene TRBV15; D is possibly TRBD1 (6 bases). Trimming left V 3 bases short and J 5 bases short, with 13 bases between. The germline V gene has CDR1 LNHNV and CDR2 YYDKDF (reference sequence). This CDR3 has 14 amino acids. The CDR3 protein is CATSSPGHWETQYF. As DNA, the CDR3 is TGTGCCACCAGCAGCCCGGGACATTGGGAGACCCAGTACTTC.

The J gene is TRBJ2-1, the V gene TRBV9; 11 bases are shared with TRBD2. The V and J ends lost 3 bases and 1 base, in that order; junction bases with no gene match: 9. The CDR3 contains 18 residues. Per germline, CDR1 SGDLS and CDR2 YYNGEE. CDR3: CASSARLAGTTSYNEQFF. The CDR3 DNA is TGTGCCAGCAGCGCCAGACTAGCGGGGACTACTTCCTACAATGAGCAGTTCTTC.

This chain uses TRBV20-1 with TRBJ1-2; D might be TRBD1 (5 bases). The V end lost 4 bases, the J end lost 4 bases, and 16 bases lay between the germline ends. Germline V lookup: CDR1 DFQATT, CDR2 SNEGSKA (reference sequence). The CDR3 length is 14 residues. The chain's CDR3 is CSANLGPQGYGYTF. Here the CDR3 DNA reads TGCAGTGCTAATTTGGGACCCCAGGGCTATGGCTACACCTTC.

This clonotype has a handful of counts. The CDR3 reads CAISESGSFFAYTF. The DNA of the CDR3 is TGTGCCATCAGTGAGTCGGGCAGCTTCTTCGCCTACACCTTC. The genes are TRBV10-3 and TRBJ1-2, with unresolved D. This CDR3 spans 14 amino acids. Trimming removed 0 bases from V and 10 bases from J, with 15 bases in between. In germline, CDR1 is ENHRY, CDR2 SYGVKD.

This clonotype appeared a few times. The CDR3 reads CASSPDVRVNYGYTF. Here the CDR3 DNA reads TGTGCCAGCAGCCCCGACGTACGAGTCAACTATGGCTACACCTTC. The genes are TRBV7-2 and TRBJ1-2; D gene unclear. Trimming removed 5 bases at V and 2 bases at J, with 15 bases between. The CDR3 is made up of 15 amino acids. Germline CDR1 reads SGHTA; CDR2 reads FQGNSA.

A few counts support this clonotype. The chain recombines TRBV10-1 with TRBJ2-7; 7 nucleotides agree with TRBD2. The germline V gene has CDR1 WNHNN and CDR2 SYGVQD (reference sequence). V gave up 0 bases and J gave up 3 bases; unmatched junction bases: 2. There are 14 residues in the CDR3. Here the CDR3 reads CASSESGRDYEQYF. CDR3 DNA: TGCGCCAGCAGTGAGTCAGGGAGGGACTACGAGCAGTACTTC.

The V gene is TRBV11-3, the J gene TRBJ2-5; D might be TRBD2 (5 bases). From germline, CDR1 is SGHNT and CDR2 YENEEA. CDR3 length equals 14 residues. With 5 bases removed from V and 5 bases from J, the gap between germline ends came to 15 bases. CDR3 sequence: CASSPVGRGETQYF. The DNA of the CDR3 is TGTGCCAGCAGCCCGGTGGGTAGAGGGGAGACCCAGTACTTC.

J is TRBJ1-2 and V is TRBV11-3; D remains ambiguous. The germline CDR1 and CDR2 sequences are SGHNT and YENEEA. This CDR3 is built from 13 residues. V was cut by 1 base and J by 8 bases, with 11 bases left in between. The CDR3 DNA follows: TGTGCCAGCAGCTTAGGCCCGGATGGGGGCTACACCTTC. Translating gives CASSLGPDGGYTF.

The genes are TRBV7-3 and TRBJ2-2; 10 nucleotides match TRBD2. V trimming: 5 bases; J trimming: 6 bases; junction bases outside the gene matches: 6. This CDR3 is built from 15 residues. Germline loops: CDR1 SGHTA, CDR2 FQGTGA. The DNA of the CDR3 is TGTGCCAGCAGCCAAGCAGCGGGGGGGCCCGGGGAGCTGTTTTTT. Its protein is CASSQAAGGPGELFF.

The CDR3 DNA reads as TGCAGTGCTAGAGACGTCCGGACAGGGGGCTACGAGCAGTACTTC. The encoded protein is CSARDVRTGGYEQYF. The genes are TRBV20-1 and TRBJ2-7; 10 bases line up with TRBD1. This CDR3 contains 15 residues. Germline trimming cut 0 bases from V and 3 bases from J; bases unmatched to any gene: 5. Germline V gene lookup returns CDR1 DFQATT and CDR2 SNEGSKA (reference sequence).

This clonotype was found a few times. This sequence joins TRBV20-1 and TRBJ1-6; D perhaps matches TRBD1 (6 bases). Trimming removed 4 bases from V and 4 bases from J, with 11 bases in between. The CDR3 sequence is 14 residues long. The germline V gene has CDR1 DFQATT and CDR2 SNEGSKA (reference sequence). CDR3 sequence (DNA): TGCAGTGCTACAGACAGGACTTATAATTCACCCCTCCACTTT. It translates to CSATDRTYNSPLHF.

This clonotype was observed a handful of times. V is TRBV7-2 and J is TRBJ1-5, with unresolved D. V was shortened by 0 bases and J by 5 bases, with 8 bases between the two germline ends. In germline, CDR1 is SGHTA, CDR2 FQGNSA. This CDR3 is 14 amino acids long. Here the CDR3 DNA reads TGTGCCAGCAGCTTAGCACTTAATGATCAGCCCCAGCATTTT. Its protein is CASSLALNDQPQHF.

This clonotype came up a few times. V and J are TRBV20-1 and TRBJ1-2; 7 nucleotides agree with TRBD1. Germline-derived CDR1 and CDR2 are DFQATT and SNEGSKA (reference sequence). The CDR3 contains 14 residues. The J segment lost 4 bases and the V segment lost 7 bases, leaving 12 bases of the junction unmatched. CDR3 amino acids: CSVPSRSGGYGYTF. The CDR3 DNA reads as TGCAGTGTCCCTTCTCGGTCAGGGGGCTATGGCTACACCTTC.

This clonotype occurred a few times. The chain combines TRBV20-1 with TRBJ2-5; no clear D. This CDR3 contains 11 residues. Germline V gives CDR1 DFQATT, CDR2 SNEGSKA (reference sequence). V was cut by 1 base and J by 7 bases, with 7 bases left in between. CDR3 sequence: CSARVGPTQYF. CDR3 sequence (DNA): TGCAGTGCTAGAGTGGGTCCGACCCAGTACTTC.

The rearrangement uses TRBV20-1 and TRBJ2-3; 10 bases line up with TRBD1. The CDR3 consists of 15 residues. Germline assignment: CDR1 DFQATT and CDR2 SNEGSKA (reference sequence). Unmatched junction bases numbered 9, after V lost 3 bases and J lost 6 bases. CDR3 DNA: TGCAGTGCTAGCCCCGGGACAGGGGTGTCGGATACGCAGTATTTT. This sequence encodes CSASPGTGVSDTQYF.

This chain joins TRBV28 and TRBJ2-7; tentatively, D is TRBD1 (6 bases). Deletions cut 6 bases from V and 0 bases from J, with 15 bases between. This CDR3 has 15 amino acids. CDR1 and CDR2 from the germline V gene are MDHEN and SYDVKM. CDR3 in amino acids: CASRTQGTSSYEQYF. CDR3 DNA sequence: TGTGCCAGCAGGACACAGGGTACAAGCTCCTACGAGCAGTACTTC.

Only a few counts were recorded for this clonotype. The CDR3 DNA reads TGTGCCACCAGTGACCCCAACGTGGCCGGGGAGCTGTTTTTT. Encoded protein: CATSDPNVAGELFF. The J gene is TRBJ2-2, the V gene TRBV24-1; D is undetermined. Between the trimmed V and J ends, which lost 4 bases and 6 bases, there was a span of 11 bases. Germline V gene lookup returns CDR1 KGHDR and CDR2 SFDVKD. The CDR3 consists of 14 residues.